These 21 T cell receptor beta chains share one sample of origin, sequenced in a study of persistence of HIV-infected CD4 T cells. These TCRs' antigens remain unknown. The libraries were made with immunoSEQ version 4 in survey mode. Only in-frame clones appear in the TCRdb table, and some are missing; sequencing was by immunoSEQ multiplex PCR. The data hold 25,000 to 35,000 clones, with more than 75% observed a single time. The stimulus was lysate of CMV-infected fibroblasts, approximately 9.7 ug/mL. Memory cells lacking CD40L and CD69 with high CD45RO were sorted. Sequenced here: CD4+ T cells sorted from PBMCs after approximately 20-hour stimulation, sampled from a patient who received antiretroviral therapy. The receptors stem from an adult woman with HIV who was CMV-seropositive.

CDR3 region: CASSYSEHTEAFF. The CDR3 DNA is TGTGCCAGCAGTTACTCCGAGCACACTGAAGCTTTCTTT. The J gene is TRBJ1-1, the V gene TRBV6-2 or TRBV6-3; D is unresolved. Deletions cut 0 bases from V and 3 bases from J, with 5 bases between. Germline CDR1 is MNHEY and CDR2 is SVGEGT. The length of the CDR3 is 13 residues.

This clone was recorded a few times. The rearrangement links TRBV5-1 to TRBJ1-1; the D gene is possibly TRBD1 (5 bases). CDR3 size: 13 residues. The V gene's germline CDR1 is SGHRS and CDR2 YFSETQ. V lost 4 bases and J 3 bases, leaving 10 bases between the germline ends. CDR3 loop: CASSNQGDTEAFF. The CDR3 DNA reads as TGCGCCAGCAGCAATCAAGGGGACACTGAAGCTTTCTTT.

V is TRBV14 and J is TRBJ1-1; D gene uncertain. The CDR3 has 16 residues. CDR1 SGHDN and CDR2 FVKESK come from the germline V gene. V lost 4 bases, J lost 2 bases, and 17 bases lay in between. The CDR3 loop is CASSLERSRLNTEAFF. The CDR3 bases are TGTGCCAGCAGCCTAGAGCGGAGCAGGCTCAACACTGAAGCTTTCTTT. Full variable domain (rest looked up from reference TRBV14 and TRBJ1-1): EAGVTQFPSHSVIEKGQTVTLRCDPISGHDNLYWYRRVMGKEIKFLLHFVKESKQDESGMPNNRFLAERTGGTYSTLKVQPAELEDSGVYFCASSLERSRLNTEAFFGQGTRLTVV.

J is TRBJ1-4 and V is TRBV5-1; TRBD1 might be the D (6 bases). From germline, CDR1 is SGHRS and CDR2 YFSETQ. V was trimmed by 0 bases and J by 8 bases, leaving 14 bases between them. CDR3 length: 15 amino acids. CDR3 sequence: CASSLGTGLREKLFF. In nucleotides, the CDR3 is TGCGCCAGCAGCTTGGGAACAGGGCTTAGGGAAAAACTGTTTTTT.

The chain employs TRBV9 and TRBJ2-3; TRBD1 aligns across 9 bases. Trimming removed 4 bases from V and 4 bases from J; junction bases left unmatched: 7. The germline gives CDR1 SGDLS, CDR2 YYNGEE. CDR3 length: 15 residues. The CDR3 bases are TGTGCCAGCAGCCTCCTGGGACAGGGTCCAGATACGCAGTATTTT. It specifies CASSLLGQGPDTQYF.

The chain links TRBV18 to TRBJ1-2; 7 nucleotides match TRBD1. There are 14 residues in the CDR3. Losses at the gene ends were 2 bases for V and 8 bases for J; bases not matched to a gene: 8. Germline-derived CDR1 and CDR2 are KGHSH and LQKENI. The CDR3 here is CASSPDADRAGYTF. In nucleotides, the CDR3 is TGTGCCAGCTCACCAGACGCCGACAGGGCCGGCTACACCTTC.

The J gene is TRBJ2-4, the V gene TRBV3-1 (or the pseudogene TRBV3-2), with D possibly being TRBD1 (5 bases). Trimming stripped 0 bases from V and 7 bases from J, with 13 bases between. The CDR3 totals 15 residues. CDR1 LGHDT and CDR2 YNNKEL come from the germline V gene (reference sequence). The chain's CDR3 is CASSQDSNRRNIQYF. The CDR3 DNA follows: TGTGCCAGCAGCCAAGATTCGAACAGGCGCAACATTCAGTACTTC.

The chain employs TRBV10-2 and TRBJ1-2; 9 bases map to TRBD1. CDR1 and CDR2 from the germline V gene are WSHSY and SAAADI. The CDR3 length is 13 residues. The V gene end was trimmed by 4 bases and the J gene end by 7 bases; junction bases not matched to a gene: 4. The DNA for the CDR3 is TGCGCCAGCAGTGGGGACAGGGTTAGTGGCTACACCTTC. Protein product: CASSGDRVSGYTF.

In DNA form, the CDR3 reads TGTGCCAGTAGCCTTAGACAGGGACTGGGCAATGAGCAGTTCTTC. Protein product: CASSLRQGLGNEQFF. This chain links TRBV19 with TRBJ2-1, with D possibly being TRBD1 (7 bases). Germline-derived CDR1 and CDR2 are LNHDA and SQIVND (reference sequence). V lost 6 bases and J 6 bases, leaving 18 bases between the germline ends. CDR3 length equals 15 residues. The full variable domain, rest sourced from reference TRBV19 and TRBJ2-1, is DGGITQSPKYLFRKEGQNVTLSCEQNLNHDAMYWYRQDPGQGLRLIYYSQIVNDFQKGDIAEGYSVSREKKESFPLTVTSAQKNPTAFYLCASSLRQGLGNEQFFGPGTRLTVL.

This clone was observed a few times. The V call is TRBV6-1, the J call TRBJ1-4; 7 bases are shared with TRBD1. The CDR3 extends over 14 amino acids. Germline CDR1 is MNHNS and CDR2 is SASEGT. The ends lost 3 bases at V and 7 bases at J; junction bases unmatched: 5. CDR3 residues: CASSDRGSSEKLFF. Written as DNA, the CDR3 is TGTGCCAGCAGTGACAGGGGGTCCTCTGAAAAACTGTTTTTT.

The chain employs TRBV18 and TRBJ2-4, with no clear D. Per the germline V gene, CDR1 is KGHSH and CDR2 is LQKENI. The CDR3 totals 14 residues. Between the trimmed V and J ends, which lost 2 bases and 3 bases, there was a span of 8 bases. The CDR3 coding sequence is TGTGCCAGCTCACCAGGGGAAGGCAAAAACATTCAGTACTTC. The encoded protein is CASSPGEGKNIQYF.

The chain has TRBV12-5 and TRBJ2-2; 7 bases fit TRBD1. The CDR3 covers 15 residues. Germline V gene data show CDR1 as LGHNT and CDR2 as FRNRAP. V lost 4 bases and J lost 6; bases outside the gene matches: 8. The CDR3: CASGYGDRKSGELFF. In DNA form, the CDR3 reads TGTGCTAGTGGTTACGGGGACAGAAAGTCCGGGGAGCTGTTTTTT.

The CDR3 DNA follows: TGTGCCAGCAGCTTAGAATTTGGGGCGACCCCTGAAGCTTTCTTT. Translated: CASSLEFGATPEAFF. V and J are TRBV7-2 and TRBJ1-1; tentative D call: TRBD1 (5 bases). Between the trimmed V and J ends, which lost 1 base and 6 bases, there was a span of 15 bases. From germline, CDR1 is SGHTA and CDR2 FQGNSA. This CDR3 comprises 15 residues.

The chain carries TRBV24-1 and TRBJ2-4; D ambiguous. The germline V and J ends were trimmed by 3 bases and 5 bases, with 10 bases remaining between them. Per germline, CDR1 KGHDR and CDR2 SFDVKD. The CDR3 has 14 residues. The CDR3 DNA reads as TGTGCCACCAGTGATCCTGTCATAGAAAACATTCAGTACTTC. This sequence encodes CATSDPVIENIQYF.

The chain links TRBV5-3 to TRBJ2-1; the match to TRBD2 covers 13 bases. TRBV5-3 falls under the ORF class, with uncertain function. The CDR3 totals 18 residues. Trimming removed 3 bases from V and 6 bases from J; junction bases left unmatched: 12. This CDR3 is CARSSYRTSGGACNEQFF. DNA for the CDR3: TGTGCCAGAAGCTCTTACCGTACTAGCGGGGGGGCCTGCAATGAGCAGTTCTTC.

The V and J genes are TRBV28 and TRBJ1-2; D perhaps matches TRBD1 (5 bases). The CDR3 loop spans 14 amino acids. Germline-derived CDR1 and CDR2 are MDHEN and SYDVKM. Trimming removed 6 bases from V and 4 bases from J, with 15 bases in between. The CDR3 nucleotides read TGTGCCAGCAGCCTTCAGACAGCGCTCTATGGCTACACCTTC. Its translation: CASSLQTALYGYTF.

The chain has TRBV9 and TRBJ1-6, with D possibly TRBD1 on 6 matching bases. This CDR3 comprises 15 residues. The germline gives CDR1 SGDLS, CDR2 YYNGEE. Trimming cost V 3 bases and J 2 bases, with 9 bases left between them. The CDR3 bases are TGTGCCAGCAGCGCAGGGGTGACCTATAATTCACCCCTCCACTTT. Translating gives CASSAGVTYNSPLHF.

The chain links TRBV19 to TRBJ1-1, with unresolved D. Germline V lookup: CDR1 LNHDA, CDR2 SQIVND (reference sequence). This CDR3 has 14 amino acids. V lost 7 bases and J lost 0, with 12 bases in between. The CDR3 reads CASKRAILNTEAFF. Here the CDR3 DNA reads TGTGCCAGTAAACGTGCCATTTTGAACACTGAAGCTTTCTTT.

As concerns this clone: At the DNA level, this CDR3 is encoded by other sequences in the same sample as well. The CDR3 bases are TGTGCCAGTAGTATGGGACGGTACAATGAGCAGTTCTTC. Protein: CASSMGRYNEQFF. V usage is TRBV19 and J usage is TRBJ2-1; either TRBD1 or TRBD2 may supply D (5 bases each). The CDR3 contains 13 residues. Germline V lookup: CDR1 LNHDA, CDR2 SQIVND (reference sequence). Trimming left V 3 bases short and J 4 bases short, with 7 bases between.

There are a few counts of this clone. The genes are TRBV9 and TRBJ1-6, with D perhaps matching TRBD1 (5 bases). Germline V lookup: CDR1 SGDLS, CDR2 YYNGEE. V shed 6 bases and J shed 5 bases, with 9 bases lying between them. The CDR3 has 13 residues. The CDR3: CASTGTDNSPLHF. The CDR3 DNA sequence: TGTGCCAGCACAGGGACGGATAATTCACCCCTCCACTTT.

This chain links TRBV5-4 with TRBJ2-1; D uncertain. CDR3 length: 12 amino acids. V shed 0 bases and J shed 7 bases, with 5 bases lying between them. CDR1 and CDR2 (germline): SGHNT, YYREEE (reference sequence). CDR3 nucleotides: TGTGCCAGCAGCTTGGATCAGAATGAGCAGTTCTTC. This codes for CASSLDQNEQFF.